A selection of T cell receptor beta chains follows, all from one sample in a study of regulatory T cells in long-lasting Graves disease. TCRdb re-derived calls from the multiplex PCR reads in MiXCR, one entry per CDR3 protein. The sample consists of roughly 350,000 distinct CDR3 sequences, approximately 16% of them appearing once. The sample was also linked to a second study, of T cells in Graves' hyperthyroidism and ophthalmopathy.

The material was peripheral blood mononuclear cells (PBMCs), obtained at new diagnosis, from a patient treated with antithyroid drugs. Source of these receptors: a man in his forties with Graves disease. Each CDR3 is given with its conserved first and last residue. D genes are given only for firm matches. Where a row states a size, it is once, few, many or the class of an expanded clone; other rows omit it.

few	NA	TRBV28	TRBJ1-2	TGTGCCAGCAGTTCCTATCGGGGCTACACCTTC	CASSSYRGYTF
many	NA	TRBV20-1	TRBJ2-5	TGCAGCGAGCTGGACGGCACGTACCAAGAGACCCAGTACTTC	CSELDGTYQETQYF
few	NA	TRBV5-1	TRBJ2-5	TGCGCCAGCAGCAAGGATCGAGAGACCCAGTACTTC	CASSKDRETQYF
few	NA	TRBV4-3	TRBJ2-3	TGCGCCAGCAGCCAAGATAGAAGGGAAGGTACGCAGTATTTT	CASSQDRREGTQYF
few	NA	TRBV20-1	TRBJ1-5	TGCAGTGCCAGGCGGGCGAGCAATCAGCCCCAGCATTTT	CSARRASNQPQHF
NA	TRBD1	TRBV24-1	TRBJ2-1	TGTGCCACCAGTGATGGGTGGACAGGGAAACCCTTCAATGAGCAGTTCTTC	CATSDGWTGKPFNEQFF
few	NA	TRBV20-1	TRBJ1-3	TGCAGTGCTAGAGATCTTCGGAAGGACTCTGGAAACACCATATATTTT	CSARDLRKDSGNTIYF
many	NA	TRBV5-1	TRBJ2-3	TGCGCCAGCAGCTTGGTACCCTCCGCGGGCCATACGCAGTATTTT	CASSLVPSAGHTQYF
many	NA	TRBV20-1	TRBJ1-1	TGCAGTGCTAGAGATCGGGGCCTTATAAAAGCTTTCTTT	CSARDRGLIKAFF
many	NA	TRBV20-1	TRBJ2-3	TGCAGTGCTAGAGAAACACGGACTCTCGATACGCAGTATTTT	CSARETRTLDTQYF
NA	NA	TRBV6-5	TRBJ1-6	TGTGCCAGCAGTTACACCCCCCAGGCGCCCCTCCACTTT	CASSYTPQAPLHF
many	NA	TRBV7-3	TRBJ2-2	TGTGCCAGCAGCTTAGGTGGGGCGAACACCGGGGAGCTGTTTTTT	CASSLGGANTGELFF
few	NA	TRBV4-2	TRBJ2-1	TGTGCCAGCTCGACAGCGAGGAAATACAATGAGCAGTTCTTC	CASSTARKYNEQFF
many	NA	TRBV7-2	TRBJ2-1	TGTGCCAGCAGCTTACTAGAGGAGCAGTTCTTC	CASSLLEEQFF
many	NA	TRBV30	TRBJ2-3	TGTGCCTGGACCGGGACCAACCTCCAGGATACGCAGTATTTT	CAWTGTNLQDTQYF
once	NA	TRBV7-3	TRBJ2-7	TGTGCCAGCAGCTCGAGTGGGGGGCATCATAGAGGCACCTACGAGCAGCACTTC	CASSSSGGHHRGTYEQHF
few	TRBD1	TRBV20-1	TRBJ1-2	TGCAGTGCGGGGACAGAAGCTAACTATGGCTACACCTTC	CSAGTEANYGYTF
many	TRBD2	TRBV12-3/TRBV12-4	TRBJ2-3	TGTGCCAGCAGTCCGGGATTGCTAGCGGGGGGGCTCTTAGATACGCAGTATTTT	CASSPGLLAGGLLDTQYF
NA	TRBD2	TRBV5-1	TRBJ2-4	TGCGCCAGCAGCCCGAACCGACTAGCGGGGTCGAACATTCAGTACTTC	CASSPNRLAGSNIQYF
NA	TRBD1	TRBV25-1	TRBJ1-1	TGTGCCAGCAGTAGTCCCGGGACAGGTCACACTGAAGCTTTCTTT	CASSSPGTGHTEAFF
NA	TRBD2	TRBV10-3	TRBJ2-3	TGTGCCATCAGTGACGGACTAGCGGGGGCCACAGATACGCAGTATTTT	CAISDGLAGATDTQYF
NA	TRBD1	TRBV12-3/TRBV12-4	TRBJ1-2	TGTGCCAGCAGTGACCTGGACAGGGAGTTTGGCTACACCTTC	CASSDLDREFGYTF
many	TRBD1	TRBV7-2	TRBJ2-2	TGTGCCAGCAGCTTGGGCAGGGGGACCGGGGAGCTGTTTTTT	CASSLGRGTGELFF
many	TRBD2	TRBV7-9	TRBJ2-5	TGTGCCAGCGGCGGGAGTACAGAGACCCAGTACTTC	CASGGSTETQYF
many	TRBD1	TRBV20-1	TRBJ2-3	TGCAGTGCTATGGGGTTTCAGGGGGACACAGATACGCAGTATTTT	CSAMGFQGDTDTQYF
many	NA	TRBV5-1	TRBJ2-6	TGCGCCAGCAGAAATTGGGGCAGGTTACGCTCTGGGGCCAACGTCCTGACTTTC	CASRNWGRLRSGANVLTF
NA	TRBD1	TRBV12-3/TRBV12-4	TRBJ2-1	TGTGCCAGCAGCCGACAGGGGGCGATTTACAATGAGCAGTTCTTC	CASSRQGAIYNEQFF
many	TRBD2	TRBV6-2/TRBV6-3	TRBJ2-3	TGTGCCAGCAGTTTAGCGGGATCCCAAGCAGATACGCAGTATTTT	CASSLAGSQADTQYF
NA	TRBD1	TRBV5-1	TRBJ1-4	TGCGCCAGCAGCCCCGGACAGGTTGGGGAAAAACTGTTTTTT	CASSPGQVGEKLFF
many	TRBD1	TRBV6-1	TRBJ2-1	TGTGCCAGCAGTGTGGGACAGGGCTCCTACAATGAGCAGTTCTTC	CASSVGQGSYNEQFF
NA	NA	TRBV28	TRBJ1-2	TGTGCCAGCAGTTTAGTGAAAATTGGCTACACCTTC	CASSLVKIGYTF
many	NA	TRBV12-5	TRBJ2-7	TGTGCTAGTGGTTTTGGGGCAAGCTCCTACGAGCAGTACTTC	CASGFGASSYEQYF
many	NA	TRBV2	TRBJ1-5	TGTGCCAGCAGTGACAGGGGCAATCAGCCCCAGCATTTT	CASSDRGNQPQHF
NA	TRBD1	TRBV18	TRBJ2-7	TGTGCCAGCTCACCCGGAGGCAGGGGGCGACTTAGCTCCTACGAGCAGTACTTC	CASSPGGRGRLSSYEQYF
NA	NA	TRBV12-3/TRBV12-4	TRBJ1-1	TGTGCCAGCAGTTTAAGGGCCAGGCTAGAAGCTTTCTTT	CASSLRARLEAFF
NA	NA	TRBV18	TRBJ1-2	TGTGCCAGCTCACTCATTAGCCGGGGACTGCAACAGTATGGCTACACCTTC	CASSLISRGLQQYGYTF
many	NA	TRBV10-3	TRBJ2-3	TGTGCCATCAGTGAGGTGTTGCGTCAAGATACGCAGTATTTT	CAISEVLRQDTQYF
many	TRBD1	TRBV4-2	TRBJ2-7	TGTGCCAGCAGCCGGGACAGACTCTACGAGCAGTACTTC	CASSRDRLYEQYF
many	TRBD2	TRBV2	TRBJ2-2	TGTGCCAGCAGGACTAGCGGGGGGTACACCGGGGAGCTGTTTTTT	CASRTSGGYTGELFF
many	NA	TRBV30	TRBJ2-5	TGTACCTGGAGTCTTGGGGGACACAAAGAGACCCAGTACTTC	CTWSLGGHKETQYF
few	NA	TRBV18	TRBJ2-3	TGTGTCAGCTCACCAGGCGGGGGCACAGATACGCAGTATTTT	CVSSPGGGTDTQYF
few	TRBD2	TRBV6-2/TRBV6-3	TRBJ2-2	TGTGCCAGCAGTTACCCCAATCCACCTAGCGGGGGCCGTAACACCGGGGAGCTGTTTTTT	CASSYPNPPSGGRNTGELFF
many	TRBD1	TRBV2	TRBJ1-1	TGTGCCAGCAGATATACAGGGGGCGCGGACACTGAAGCTTTCTTT	CASRYTGGADTEAFF
many	NA	TRBV7-2	TRBJ2-5	TGTGCCAGCAGCCCAGAACTTGGGACCCAGTACTTC	CASSPELGTQYF
NA	TRBD1	TRBV4-3	TRBJ1-4	TGCGCCAGCAGCCAAGGGGACAGGGCTTACGAAAAACTGTTTTTT	CASSQGDRAYEKLFF
many	NA	TRBV28	TRBJ1-2	TGTGCCAGCAGTGATTTGATTGGTGGCTACACCTTC	CASSDLIGGYTF
few	NA	TRBV6-1	TRBJ2-7	TGTGCCAGCAGTACCAGTCGAGGGGGAAGCTCCTACGAGCAGTACTTC	CASSTSRGGSSYEQYF